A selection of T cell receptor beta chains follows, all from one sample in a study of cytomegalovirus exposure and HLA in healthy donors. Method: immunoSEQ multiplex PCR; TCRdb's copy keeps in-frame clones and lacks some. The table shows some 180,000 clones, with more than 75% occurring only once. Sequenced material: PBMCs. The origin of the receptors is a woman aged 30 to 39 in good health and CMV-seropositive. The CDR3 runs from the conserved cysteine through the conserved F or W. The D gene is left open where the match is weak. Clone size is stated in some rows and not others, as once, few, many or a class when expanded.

cdr3_nt: TGTGCCAGCAGTTCCCCCGGGGAGCCATGGGATGAGCAGTTCTTC
cdr3_aa: CASSSPGEPWDEQFF
v_call: TRBV28
j_call: TRBJ2-1
clone_size: .
d_call: .

cdr3_nt: TGTGCCAGCAGCCGTCGACTAGCGGGGGGAACCGGGGAGCTGTTTTTT
cdr3_aa: CASSRRLAGGTGELFF
v_call: TRBV4-2
j_call: TRBJ2-2
clone_size: .
d_call: TRBD2

cdr3_nt: TGTGCCAGCAGTTCCCCCGGGGAGGGACAGCCCCAGCATTTT
cdr3_aa: CASSSPGEGQPQHF
v_call: TRBV6-6
j_call: TRBJ1-5
clone_size: few
d_call: .

cdr3_nt: TGTGCCACCAGCAGAGGGGGACAGGGGGAACACGAGCAGTACTTC
cdr3_aa: CATSRGGQGEHEQYF
v_call: TRBV15
j_call: TRBJ2-7
clone_size: .
d_call: TRBD1

cdr3_nt: TGTTCCAGCAGCCTCCGGGGGGCCGTTGGACTCCAAGAGACCCAGTACTTC
cdr3_aa: CSSSLRGAVGLQETQYF
v_call: TRBV7-9
j_call: TRBJ2-5
clone_size: .
d_call: .

cdr3_nt: TGTGCCAGCAGCCAAGACGGGGGAAGGCAGGCACTCTACGAGCAGTACTTC
cdr3_aa: CASSQDGGRQALYEQYF
v_call: TRBV4-2
j_call: TRBJ2-7
clone_size: once
d_call: .

cdr3_nt: TGTGCCAGCAGGTGGGCGGGAGAAAAACTGTTTTTT
cdr3_aa: CASRWAGEKLFF
v_call: TRBV28
j_call: TRBJ1-4
clone_size: .
d_call: .

cdr3_nt: TGTGCCAGCTCACCTGGGCAGGGGAGCGGCTACACCTTC
cdr3_aa: CASSPGQGSGYTF
v_call: TRBV18
j_call: TRBJ1-2
clone_size: .
d_call: .

cdr3_nt: TGCGCCAGCAGCGAAGGCCGGGACAGGTCCTACGAGCAGTACTTC
cdr3_aa: CASSEGRDRSYEQYF
v_call: TRBV4-3
j_call: TRBJ2-7
clone_size: .
d_call: TRBD1

cdr3_nt: TGTGCCAGCAGTTTGGGACAGGGGGCTGGAAACACCATATATTTT
cdr3_aa: CASSLGQGAGNTIYF
v_call: TRBV27
j_call: TRBJ1-3
clone_size: .
d_call: TRBD1

cdr3_nt: TGTGCCAGCAGCGCCGACATGAACTATGGCTACACCTTC
cdr3_aa: CASSADMNYGYTF
v_call: TRBV9
j_call: TRBJ1-2
clone_size: .
d_call: .

cdr3_nt: TGTGCCAGCAGTTACGTGGCGGGGAATATCGGGGAGCTGTTTTTT
cdr3_aa: CASSYVAGNIGELFF
v_call: TRBV6-5
j_call: TRBJ2-2
clone_size: .
d_call: .

cdr3_nt: TGTGCCAGTAGCTTCGGCGGGACAGGGGGAAACACCATATATTTT
cdr3_aa: CASSFGGTGGNTIYF
v_call: TRBV19
j_call: TRBJ1-3
clone_size: once
d_call: TRBD1

cdr3_nt: TGTGCCAGCAGTTACGAGCGGGGTATTTCCTACGAGCAGTACTTC
cdr3_aa: CASSYERGISYEQYF
v_call: TRBV6-5
j_call: TRBJ2-7
clone_size: .
d_call: TRBD2

cdr3_nt: TGTGCCAGCAGGGGCGGGACAGGGGGTAGCAATGAGCAGTTCTTC
cdr3_aa: CASRGGTGGSNEQFF
v_call: TRBV5-8
j_call: TRBJ2-1
clone_size: .
d_call: TRBD1

cdr3_nt: TGCGCCAGCAGCCAGACCCTTGGCAGGGTCCATGGCTACACCTTC
cdr3_aa: CASSQTLGRVHGYTF
v_call: TRBV4-3
j_call: TRBJ1-2
clone_size: .
d_call: .

cdr3_nt: TGTGCCAGCAGCGCCCGCGGAGAGACCCAGTACTTC
cdr3_aa: CASSARGETQYF
v_call: TRBV9
j_call: TRBJ2-5
clone_size: few
d_call: .

cdr3_nt: TGTGCCAGCAGCTCCCCCGGGACAGGGGGCGGGGAGACCCAGTACTTC
cdr3_aa: CASSSPGTGGGETQYF
v_call: TRBV7-9
j_call: TRBJ2-5
clone_size: .
d_call: TRBD1

cdr3_nt: TGTGCCAGCAGTCACTCCGGGACTAGCTGGTACGAGCAGTACTTC
cdr3_aa: CASSHSGTSWYEQYF
v_call: TRBV5-4
j_call: TRBJ2-7
clone_size: .
d_call: TRBD2

cdr3_nt: TGTGCCACCTCGAACTCTGGGGGGACTCAAGAGACCCAGTACTTC
cdr3_aa: CATSNSGGTQETQYF
v_call: TRBV10-3
j_call: TRBJ2-5
clone_size: .
d_call: .

cdr3_nt: TGCGCCAGCAGCCAACAACCTTTGACAGGTTCGGCGAACTATGGCTACACCTTC
cdr3_aa: CASSQQPLTGSANYGYTF
v_call: TRBV4-1
j_call: TRBJ1-2
clone_size: .
d_call: .

cdr3_nt: TGTGCCAGCAGCTCCTCGGACAGGGCTGGAAACACCATATATTTT
cdr3_aa: CASSSSDRAGNTIYF
v_call: TRBV7-2
j_call: TRBJ1-3
clone_size: .
d_call: TRBD1

cdr3_nt: TGCGCCAGCAGCGTGGGACCCCAGGGGACAGATACGCAGTATTTT
cdr3_aa: CASSVGPQGTDTQYF
v_call: TRBV5-1
j_call: TRBJ2-3
clone_size: .
d_call: .

cdr3_nt: TGTGCCAGCAGTTTATCCTACCAAGAGACCCAGTACTTC
cdr3_aa: CASSLSYQETQYF
v_call: TRBV27
j_call: TRBJ2-5
clone_size: few
d_call: .

cdr3_nt: TGTGCCAGCAGCTTAGGACAGAGCTATGGCTACACCTTC
cdr3_aa: CASSLGQSYGYTF
v_call: TRBV11-2
j_call: TRBJ1-2
clone_size: .
d_call: .

cdr3_nt: TGTGCCAGCAGCTTCCGCTGGACGATGACGGGTTCGCCGGAGGATGAGCAGTTCTTC
cdr3_aa: CASSFRWTMTGSPEDEQFF
v_call: TRBV7-8
j_call: TRBJ2-1
clone_size: few
d_call: .

cdr3_nt: TGCGCCAGCAGCCACTATACGGGGGGCACTGAAGCTTTCTTT
cdr3_aa: CASSHYTGGTEAFF
v_call: TRBV4-1
j_call: TRBJ1-1
clone_size: .
d_call: .

cdr3_nt: TGTGCCAGTAGTATCGGAGGGGCGGACTTATACCAAGAGACCCAGTACTTC
cdr3_aa: CASSIGGADLYQETQYF
v_call: TRBV19
j_call: TRBJ2-5
clone_size: .
d_call: .

cdr3_nt: TGTGCCAGCAGCTCAGACGGAGCCGAGGAGACCCAGTACTTC
cdr3_aa: CASSSDGAEETQYF
v_call: TRBV5-6
j_call: TRBJ2-5
clone_size: .
d_call: .

cdr3_nt: TGTGCCAGCAGCCAAGATGCGAGCGGGGGGAACACAGATACGCAGTATTTT
cdr3_aa: CASSQDASGGNTDTQYF
v_call: TRBV4-2
j_call: TRBJ2-3
clone_size: .
d_call: TRBD2

cdr3_nt: TGCGCCAGCAGCCAAACAGGGGCGGAAGCTTTCTTT
cdr3_aa: CASSQTGAEAFF
v_call: TRBV4-1
j_call: TRBJ1-1
clone_size: .
d_call: TRBD1

cdr3_nt: TGTGCCAGCAGTTACGCCGGGACTCTTGCAGATACGCAGTATTTT
cdr3_aa: CASSYAGTLADTQYF
v_call: TRBV6-5
j_call: TRBJ2-3
clone_size: .
d_call: .

cdr3_nt: TGTGCCAGCTCACTCCCCTGGCGCGGGGGGGGCCTCCAAGAGACCCAGTACTTC
cdr3_aa: CASSLPWRGGGLQETQYF
v_call: TRBV18
j_call: TRBJ2-5
clone_size: .
d_call: TRBD2

cdr3_nt: TGTGCCTGGATCGCTCCGGGACTCCCGTGGTCACCCCTCCACTTT
cdr3_aa: CAWIAPGLPWSPLHF
v_call: TRBV30
j_call: TRBJ1-6
clone_size: few
d_call: .

cdr3_nt: TGTGCCAGCAGCTTCCGCGGCAATCAGCCCCAGCATTTT
cdr3_aa: CASSFRGNQPQHF
v_call: TRBV7-8
j_call: TRBJ1-5
clone_size: few
d_call: .

cdr3_nt: TGTGCCAGCAGCTCACCCTGGACTAGCGAGGCCGGGGAGCTGTTTTTT
cdr3_aa: CASSSPWTSEAGELFF
v_call: TRBV7-9
j_call: TRBJ2-2
clone_size: .
d_call: TRBD2

cdr3_nt: TGTGCCAGCAGCTCCGGGACTAGCGGGGCGTACCAAGAGACCCAGTACTTC
cdr3_aa: CASSSGTSGAYQETQYF
v_call: TRBV7-2
j_call: TRBJ2-5
clone_size: .
d_call: TRBD2

cdr3_nt: TGTGCCAGCAGCCCCCAGGGAGGCCCCATGAACACTGAAGCTTTCTTT
cdr3_aa: CASSPQGGPMNTEAFF
v_call: TRBV7-3
j_call: TRBJ1-1
clone_size: .
d_call: .

cdr3_nt: TGTGCCAGCAGTTCGACAGGGGCTCAGCCCCAGCATTTT
cdr3_aa: CASSSTGAQPQHF
v_call: TRBV6-8
j_call: TRBJ1-5
clone_size: .
d_call: TRBD1

cdr3_nt: TGTGCCAGCAGAGACAGGGGGAATTCACCCCCCCACTTT
cdr3_aa: CASRDRGNSPPHF
v_call: TRBV6-5
j_call: TRBJ1-6
clone_size: .
d_call: TRBD1

cdr3_nt: TGCGCCAGCAGCTTGGGCAGCTCCTACGAGCAGTACTTC
cdr3_aa: CASSLGSSYEQYF
v_call: TRBV5-1
j_call: TRBJ2-7
clone_size: .
d_call: .

cdr3_nt: TGCGCCAGCAGCCTTCCTGGGGCCAACGTCCTGACTTTC
cdr3_aa: CASSLPGANVLTF
v_call: TRBV5-1
j_call: TRBJ2-6
clone_size: .
d_call: .

cdr3_nt: TGTGCCAGCAGCTCCCAGGGCCCTCTCCGTCCAGATACGCAGTATTTT
cdr3_aa: CASSSQGPLRPDTQYF
v_call: TRBV11-3
j_call: TRBJ2-3
clone_size: .
d_call: .

cdr3_nt: TGCGCCAGCAGCCAGGGACAGGGGGCGGGTGGCTACACCTTC
cdr3_aa: CASSQGQGAGGYTF
v_call: TRBV4-3
j_call: TRBJ1-2
clone_size: few
d_call: TRBD1

cdr3_nt: TGCGCCAGCAGCCAAGAAGAGACAGGGAGCTCCTACGAGCAGTACTTC
cdr3_aa: CASSQEETGSSYEQYF
v_call: TRBV4-3
j_call: TRBJ2-7
clone_size: .
d_call: TRBD1

cdr3_nt: TGTGCCATCAGTGACCCCTCGGGGGAAGCCTACGAGCAGTACTTC
cdr3_aa: CAISDPSGEAYEQYF
v_call: TRBV10-3
j_call: TRBJ2-7
clone_size: .
d_call: .

cdr3_nt: TGTGCCAGCAGAGCCCTAGCGGGGGCCCCTAGAGAGACCCAGTACTTC
cdr3_aa: CASRALAGAPRETQYF
v_call: TRBV27
j_call: TRBJ2-5
clone_size: .
d_call: TRBD2

cdr3_nt: TGTGCCAGCAGCCTACAGGGCCCCTATGGCTACACCTTC
cdr3_aa: CASSLQGPYGYTF
v_call: TRBV7-9
j_call: TRBJ1-2
clone_size: .
d_call: .

cdr3_nt: TGCGCCAGCAGCCCAGGAAGTTGGGGGGGATTATCCTGGGGCCACTTC
cdr3_aa: CASSPGSWGGLSWGHF
v_call: TRBV5-1
j_call: TRBJ1-2
clone_size: .
d_call: .

cdr3_nt: TGTGCCAGCAGACGTTCCCACAGGCCACATTTGGGACAGTACTTC
cdr3_aa: CASRRSHRPHLGQYF
v_call: TRBV28
j_call: TRBJ2-7
clone_size: few
d_call: .

cdr3_nt: TGTGCCAGCAGTTACAGGGTCTCCTACGAGCAGTACTTC
cdr3_aa: CASSYRVSYEQYF
v_call: TRBV27
j_call: TRBJ2-7
clone_size: .
d_call: .

cdr3_nt: TGTGCCAGCAGCTTAGGACAGTACCCTGAAGCTTTCTTT
cdr3_aa: CASSLGQYPEAFF
v_call: TRBV7-2
j_call: TRBJ1-1
clone_size: .
d_call: .

cdr3_nt: TGTGCCAGCAGCCGCGGACAGGTAGGGGAGCCCCAGCATTTT
cdr3_aa: CASSRGQVGEPQHF
v_call: TRBV7-9
j_call: TRBJ1-5
clone_size: few
d_call: TRBD1